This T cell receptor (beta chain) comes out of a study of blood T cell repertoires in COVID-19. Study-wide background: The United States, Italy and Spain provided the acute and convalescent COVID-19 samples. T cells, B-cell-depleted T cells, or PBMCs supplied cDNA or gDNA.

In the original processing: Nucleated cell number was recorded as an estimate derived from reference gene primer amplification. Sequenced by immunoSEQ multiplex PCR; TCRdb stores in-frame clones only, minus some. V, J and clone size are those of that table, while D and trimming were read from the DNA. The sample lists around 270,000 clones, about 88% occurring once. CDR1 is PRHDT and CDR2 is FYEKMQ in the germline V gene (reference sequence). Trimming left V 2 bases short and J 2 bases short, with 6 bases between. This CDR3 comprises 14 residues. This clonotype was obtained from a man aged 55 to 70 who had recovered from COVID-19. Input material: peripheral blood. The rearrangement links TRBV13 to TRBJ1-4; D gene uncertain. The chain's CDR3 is CASSLRVTNEKLFF. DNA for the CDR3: TGTGCCAGCAGCTTAAGAGTTACTAATGAAAAACTGTTTTTT.